This is a list of T cell receptor beta chains from one sample in a study of CD4 T cells in relation to SARS-CoV-2 and coronaviruses. Sequencing was performed with immunoSEQ multiplex PCR; in TCRdb, only in-frame clones are kept and a portion is missing. Of about 18,000 clones listed, 77% are singletons. Their target antigens are unknown. The sequencing sample was made of CD4+ T cells from PBMCs, cultured in vitro. The source of these receptors is a human donor in good health. Both conserved end residues are part of each CDR3. A D gene is named only where the DNA matches it firmly. Only some rows state a clone size, as once, few, many or a class for expanded clones.

d_gene	j_gene	abundance	v_gene	CDR3nt	CDR3aa
.	TRBJ2-6	.	TRBV4-1	TGCGCCAGCAGCCAAATAGGGGGGGCGGGAGGGGCCAACGTCCTGACTTTC	CASSQIGGAGGANVLTF
TRBD2	TRBJ2-2	.	TRBV5-1	TGCGCCAGCAGCTTCGCGGGAGTCGGCACGAACACCGGGGAGCTGTTTTTT	CASSFAGVGTNTGELFF
TRBD1	TRBJ1-1	.	TRBV5-1	TGCGCCAGCAGCGATTACAGGGGGGGGAACACTGAAGCTTTCTTT	CASSDYRGGNTEAFF
.	TRBJ1-1	.	TRBV30	TGTGCCGTGAGGGGGGATGAGACTGAAGCTTTCTTT	CAVRGDETEAFF
TRBD1	TRBJ2-7	.	TRBV19	TGTGCCAGTAGTATTGCCACAGGGGGCTCCTACGAGCAGTACTTC	CASSIATGGSYEQYF
.	TRBJ1-5	once	TRBV5-1	TGCGCCAGCAGCTTGCGGGGCGGCGGGAATCAGCCCCAGCATTTT	CASSLRGGGNQPQHF
TRBD1	TRBJ1-1	.	TRBV6-1	TGTGCCAGCAGTGAAGGGCTACAGGGGGCAGCTTTCTTT	CASSEGLQGAAFF
TRBD1	TRBJ1-2	.	TRBV19	TGTGCCAGTAGTCTCCGGGACAGCGGCTATGGCTACACCTTC	CASSLRDSGYGYTF
TRBD2	TRBJ2-7	once	TRBV5-1	TGCGCCAGCAGCTTGGCGCCGACTAGCGACTACGAGCAGTACTTC	CASSLAPTSDYEQYF
.	TRBJ1-1	.	TRBV12-5	TGTGCTAGTGGTTTGGTAAACCCCTTGGCGTCGGGGGGCGCGAACACTGAAGCTTTCTTT	CASGLVNPLASGGANTEAFF
TRBD2	TRBJ2-7	.	TRBV5-1	TGCGCCAGCAGCTCCCGACTAGCGGGAACCTACGAGCAGTACTTC	CASSSRLAGTYEQYF
TRBD1	TRBJ2-5	.	TRBV7-9	TGTGCCAGCAGCTTAGCAATAACAGGGGGTGAGACCCAGTACTTC	CASSLAITGGETQYF
TRBD1	TRBJ1-2	.	TRBV11-2	TGTGCCAGCAGCTTAGATCGAGGGACAGGGGATAGAGGCTACACCTTC	CASSLDRGTGDRGYTF
TRBD1	TRBJ2-7	.	TRBV5-5	TGTGCCAGCAGCTTGGGGGGACAGGGGGCCTACGAGCAGTACTTC	CASSLGGQGAYEQYF
.	TRBJ2-1	.	TRBV5-1	TGCGCCAGCAGCTTGGCCTCTTCTACGGCTGCTCGGGATGAGCAGTTCTTC	CASSLASSTAARDEQFF
TRBD1	TRBJ1-4	.	TRBV5-1	TGCGCCAGCAGCAAAGACAGGGGAATTGAGGAAAAACTGTTTTTT	CASSKDRGIEEKLFF
.	TRBJ1-1	few	TRBV2	TGTGCCAGCTTCCAGGGAACAGGAACGAACACTGAAGCTTTCTTT	CASFQGTGTNTEAFF
TRBD2	TRBJ2-7	few	TRBV2	TGTGCCAGCAGTGACCCTAGCGGGAGGGCGGTCTACGAGCAGTACTTC	CASSDPSGRAVYEQYF
.	TRBJ1-6	.	TRBV2	TGTGCCAGCAGAGAAGCCATAGATAATTCACCCCTCCACTTT	CASREAIDNSPLHF
.	TRBJ2-7	.	TRBV19	TGTGCCAGTAGTATCCAGAACATGGCAGGGACCTACGAGCAGTACTTC	CASSIQNMAGTYEQYF
.	TRBJ2-3	once	TRBV6-2/TRBV6-3	TGTGCCAGCAGTTGGGCACGGGGGAGAGATACGCAGTATTTT	CASSWARGRDTQYF
.	TRBJ2-2	.	TRBV11-2	TGTGCCAGCAGCCCCTGGCCAGGGGAGAACACCGGGGAGCTGTTTTTT	CASSPWPGENTGELFF
.	TRBJ1-3	.	TRBV24-1	TGTGCCACCAGTGATTCCAGGACAGTTTCCTCTGGAAACACCATATATTTT	CATSDSRTVSSGNTIYF
.	TRBJ2-1	.	TRBV28	TGTGCCAGCAGCACGCGCTACAATGAGCAGTTCTTC	CASSTRYNEQFF
.	TRBJ1-2	.	TRBV13	TGTGCCAGCAGCTTGTTAACGACCACTTCTAACTATGGCTACACCTTC	CASSLLTTTSNYGYTF
.	TRBJ1-1	.	TRBV6-5	TGTGCCAGCAGTTACTCGATGATTCAGGGGCGCGCTGAAGCTTTCTTT	CASSYSMIQGRAEAFF
.	TRBJ2-7	.	TRBV6-5	TGTGCCAGCACGGGCAGAACCTACGAGCAGTACTTC	CASTGRTYEQYF
.	TRBJ1-1	.	TRBV10-3	TGTGCCATCAGCGGGGCCTCCGGGGGCGCGAACACTGAAGCTTTCTTT	CAISGASGGANTEAFF
.	TRBJ2-1	.	TRBV24-1	TGTGCCACCAGTGATTTGGGCAGGGGCCCCGATGAGCAGTTCTTC	CATSDLGRGPDEQFF
TRBD1	TRBJ1-4	.	TRBV4-1	TGCGCCAGCAGCCAGAGTGCCCCAGGGGGCTTTGAAAAACTGTTTTTT	CASSQSAPGGFEKLFF
TRBD1	TRBJ1-5	few	TRBV29-1	TGCAGCGTTGCAGATACCGGGACAGGGCATCAGCCCCAGCATTTT	CSVADTGTGHQPQHF